The 20 T cell receptor beta chains given below trace back to one sample, sequenced in a study of cytomegalovirus exposure and HLA in healthy donors. Vbeta (60) and Jbeta (13) primers were used in the PCR. Profiled with immunoSEQ multiplex PCR; TCRdb holds only in-frame clones, not every one. The sample yields 65,000 to 95,000 clones, 78% seen once. The sequencing sample was made of PBMCs. The receptor source for this set is a male donor in good health and CMV-seropositive.

This CDR3 reads CASSYTIQGSYGYTF. The DNA of the CDR3 is TGCGCCAGCAGCTACACCATACAGGGAAGCTATGGCTACACCTTC. This chain links TRBV5-1 with TRBJ1-2, with D possibly TRBD1 on 6 matching bases. The germline gives CDR1 SGHRS, CDR2 YFSETQ. Trimming took off 3 bases at V and 4 bases at J, with 16 bases between the two ends. This CDR3 comprises 15 residues.

The chain recombines TRBV11-2 with TRBJ2-3; D is ambiguous. This CDR3 has 14 residues. V was shortened by 3 bases and J by 2 bases, with 9 bases between the two germline ends. CDR1 SGHAT and CDR2 FQNNGV come from the germline V gene. The CDR3 sequence is CASSFLANTDTQYF. DNA for the CDR3: TGTGCCAGCAGCTTCTTGGCCAACACAGATACGCAGTATTTT. The variable domain in full, with the rest retrieved from reference TRBV11-2 and TRBJ2-3, is EAGVAQSPRYKIIEKRQSVAFWCNPISGHATLYWYQQILGQGPKLLIQFQNNGVVDDSQLPKDRFSAERLKGVDSTLKIQPAKLEDSAVYLCASSFLANTDTQYFGPGTRLTVL.

The rearrangement joins TRBV7-9 to TRBJ1-5; 7 bases are shared with TRBD1. The germline V gene encodes CDR1 SEHNR and CDR2 FQNEAQ (reference sequence). The J segment lost 5 bases and the V segment lost 2 bases, leaving 9 bases of the junction unmatched. The CDR3 spans 16 residues. The CDR3 nucleotides read TGTGCCAGCAGCTTAAGTTCCGACAGGGAAGATCAGCCCCAGCATTTT. Translated: CASSLSSDREDQPQHF.

The chain is built from TRBV5-6 and TRBJ2-7; tentative D call: TRBD1 (6 bases). Germline loops: CDR1 SGHDT, CDR2 YYEEEE. The CDR3 is 17 amino acids. Trimming stripped 2 bases from V and 2 bases from J, with 20 bases between. In DNA, the CDR3 is TGTGCCAGCAGCTTAGATTATACAGGGATCAGAACCTACGAGCAGTACTTC. This gives the protein CASSLDYTGIRTYEQYF.

This chain connects TRBV7-3 to TRBJ2-2; 7 nucleotides match TRBD2. Germline CDR1 and CDR2: SGHTA and FQGTGA. V dropped 4 bases and J dropped 3; count of bases not matched to a gene: 5. CDR3 length: 15 residues. CDR3 protein: CASSSVGLYTGELFF. The CDR3 DNA sequence: TGTGCCAGCAGCTCCGTGGGACTATACACCGGGGAGCTGTTTTTT.

The chain uses TRBV2 and TRBJ1-6; 10 bases line up with TRBD1. Trimming at V came to 6 bases and at J to 7 bases, leaving 6 bases not matched to a gene. CDR3 size: 15 residues. Germline CDR1 is SNHLY and CDR2 is FYNNEI. In DNA, the CDR3 is TGTGCCAGCAGGCCCGGGACAGGGGTCAATTCACCCCTCCACTTT. This encodes CASRPGTGVNSPLHF. Looking up the rest from reference TRBV2 and TRBJ1-6 gives the full variable domain: EPEVTQTPSHQVTQMGQEVILRCVPISNHLYFYWYRQILGQKVEFLVSFYNNEISEKSEIFDDQFSVERPDGSNFTLKIRSTKLEDSAMYFCASRPGTGVNSPLHFGNGTRLTVT.

This clone was seen once. V is TRBV4-3 and J is TRBJ2-5; TRBD1 matches 10 bases. Trimming cost V 4 bases and J 2 bases; bases outside gene matches: 7. Germline-derived CDR1 and CDR2 are LGHNA and YSLEER. This CDR3 contains 16 residues. The CDR3 nucleotides are TGCGCCAGCAGCCCCCGGGACAGGGGCTTTCAAGAGACCCAGTACTTC. Translating gives CASSPRDRGFQETQYF.

V gene TRBV5-6 combines with J gene TRBJ2-7, with a weak D call TRBD1 (5 bases). The CDR3 covers 16 residues. CDR1 is SGHDT and CDR2 is YYEEEE in the germline V gene. Trimming took off 2 bases at V and 0 bases at J, with 15 bases between the two ends. The CDR3 nucleotides are TGTGCCAGCAGCTTCAAGACAGCATCGAACTCCTACGAGCAGTACTTC. The encoded protein is CASSFKTASNSYEQYF.

V and J are TRBV7-2 and TRBJ2-3; D is undetermined. The CDR3 spans 14 residues. From germline, CDR1 is SGHTA and CDR2 FQGNSA. Trimming took off 6 bases at V and 2 bases at J, with 12 bases between the two ends. CDR3 in DNA: TGTGCCAGCAGAATTGACTCCTTCACAGATACGCAGTATTTT. Residues: CASRIDSFTDTQYF. Looking up the rest from reference TRBV7-2 and TRBJ2-3 gives the full variable domain: GAGVSQSPSNKVTEKGKDVELRCDPISGHTALYWYRQSLGQGLEFLIYFQGNSAPDKSGLPSDRFSAERTGGSVSTLTIQRTQQEDSAVYLCASRIDSFTDTQYFGPGTRLTVL.

The chain is built from TRBV5-6 and TRBJ2-1; 8 bases line up with TRBD2. CDR1 and CDR2 from the germline V gene are SGHDT and YYEEEE. The V and J ends lost 4 bases and 5 bases, in that order; junction bases with no gene match: 17. This CDR3 has 18 amino acids. CDR3 nucleotides: TGTGCCAGCAGCCCCCTCCCCCCCGGGACTAGTTCCCACAATGAGCAGTTCTTC. Amino acid sequence: CASSPLPPGTSSHNEQFF.

CDR3 nucleotides: TGTGCCAGCAGTCCCCTTAGCGGGAGGACAGAGACCCAGTACTTC. This sequence encodes CASSPLSGRTETQYF. The chain carries TRBV28 and TRBJ2-5, with 10 bases identical to TRBD2. Germline lookup yields CDR1 MDHEN and CDR2 SYDVKM. V was pared by 5 bases and J by 4 bases, with 7 bases of the junction left unmatched. The CDR3 runs to 15 residues.

The rearrangement links TRBV4-1 to TRBJ1-2; 11 nucleotides match TRBD1. Trimming took 0 bases from V and 0 from J; bases not matched to a gene: 6. The CDR3 runs 18 residues. The germline CDR1 and CDR2 sequences are MGHRA and YSYEKL. The CDR3: CASSQDVGQGVTNYGYTF. For the CDR3, the DNA is TGCGCCAGCAGCCAAGATGTGGGACAGGGGGTGACTAACTATGGCTACACCTTC.

This chain's CDR3 is CASSLSSGTGTGELFF. For the CDR3, the DNA is TGTGCCAGCAGTTTGTCCTCCGGGACAGGGACCGGGGAGCTGTTTTTT. The chain employs TRBV28 and TRBJ2-2; 9 nucleotides agree with TRBD1. V dropped 3 bases and J dropped 5; count of bases not matched to a gene: 7. The CDR3 contains 16 residues. The germline gives CDR1 MDHEN, CDR2 SYDVKM.

The rearrangement uses TRBV25-1 and TRBJ1-4, with a weak D call TRBD1 (6 bases). V lost 7 bases and J lost 3, with 15 bases in between. The germline V gene has CDR1 MGHDK and CDR2 SYGVNS. CDR3 length: 15 residues. The CDR3 protein is CASTPGGAANEKLFF. The CDR3 DNA sequence: TGTGCCAGCACCCCTGGGGGGGCGGCTAATGAAAAACTGTTTTTT. Complete variable domain (other parts from reference TRBV25-1 and TRBJ1-4): EADIYQTPRYLVIGTGKKITLECSQTMGHDKMYWYQQDPGMELHLIHYSYGVNSTEKGDLSSESTVSRIRTEHFPLTLESARPSHTSQYLCASTPGGAANEKLFFGSGTQLSVL.

This clone appeared once. The chain carries TRBV25-1 and TRBJ2-1, with 8 bases matching TRBD2. Germline V gene sequence: CDR1 MGHDK, CDR2 SYGVNS. The CDR3 runs 14 residues. V shed 0 bases and J 12 bases; nucleotides not matched to a gene: 7. The CDR3 spells CASSEYHTSGGQFF. The CDR3 coding sequence is TGTGCCAGCAGTGAATATCACACTAGCGGTGGGCAGTTCTTC.

The chain recombines TRBV19 with TRBJ2-7; 9 nucleotides line up with TRBD1. Germline V CDR1 and CDR2: LNHDA, SQIVND (reference sequence). V shed 3 bases and J 2 bases; nucleotides not matched to a gene: 5. This CDR3 has 15 amino acids. The CDR3 spells CASSMGQGGTYEQYF. Here the CDR3 DNA reads TGTGCCAGTAGTATGGGACAGGGTGGAACCTACGAGCAGTACTTC.

CDR3 in amino acids: CASSSSAGGPTDTQYF. Here the CDR3 DNA reads TGTGCCAGTAGTAGTTCCGCGGGGGGGCCCACAGATACGCAGTATTTT. The V call is TRBV19, the J call TRBJ2-3; 9 bases align to TRBD2. Trimming cost V 4 bases and J 2 bases; bases outside gene matches: 7. The CDR3 runs to 16 residues. Germline V CDR1 and CDR2: LNHDA, SQIVND (reference sequence).

The chain carries TRBV2 and TRBJ2-5, with TRBD2 identical over 9 bases. This CDR3 is built from 20 residues. The V and J ends lost 6 bases and 5 bases, in that order; junction bases with no gene match: 25. Germline lookup yields CDR1 SNHLY and CDR2 FYNNEI. CDR3 coding DNA: TGTGCCAGCAGCCCCCCAAAGGTTGGCGGGAGGGCCTTGTTGAGGGAGACCCAGTACTTC. Translation gives CASSPPKVGGRALLRETQYF.

The chain's CDR3 is CASSSGGFVKLFF. CDR3 nucleotides: TGTGCCAGCAGCTCAGGGGGCTTTGTAAAACTGTTTTTT. The chain couples TRBV5-5 to TRBJ1-4, with 8 nucleotides matching TRBD1. Trimming removed 3 bases from V and 10 bases from J; junction bases left unmatched: 5. Germline V gene lookup returns CDR1 SGHKS and CDR2 YYEKEE (reference sequence). This CDR3 is built from 13 residues.

This chain links TRBV9 with TRBJ2-3, with D perhaps matching TRBD1 (5 bases). V lost 2 bases to trimming and J lost 0 bases, with 10 bases between them. Per the germline V gene, CDR1 is SGDLS and CDR2 is YYNGEE. CDR3 length: 15 residues. The DNA for the CDR3 is TGTGCCAGCAGCGTTCTGACAGCCAGCACAGATACGCAGTATTTT. Its translation is CASSVLTASTDTQYF.